This TCR beta chain is from a study of control samples from healthy donors and cancer patients. The CDR3 spans 11 residues. CDR1 is DFQATT, CDR2 SNEGSKA, per germline (reference sequence). Trimming stripped 7 bases from V and 3 bases from J, with 9 bases between. This table comes from immunoSEQ multiplex PCR, and its TCRdb copy is limited to in-frame clones, with some not included. The sample lists 93,000 or so clones, approximately 90% occurring once. This TCR was recovered from a man between 60 and 75 years old with lung cancer. The sequencing input was PBMCs. The chain joins TRBV20-1 to TRBJ1-1; D is perhaps TRBD1 (5 bases). For the CDR3, the DNA is TGCAGTGGAACAGGCGACACTGAAGCTTTCTTT. Amino acids: CSGTGDTEAFF.